This T cell receptor (beta chain) was recorded in a study of blood T cells in healthy people across ages. Overall study findings and caveats: The donors' CMV status was not determined, possibly confounding changes in expanded clonotypes. Since the PBMCs were unsorted, naive and antigen-experienced cells could not be conclusively compared.

The length of the CDR3 is 15 residues. Trimming removed 3 bases from V and 4 bases from J; junction bases left unmatched: 3. Germline loops: CDR1 SNHLY, CDR2 FYNNEI. This clonotype was seen a few times. Its target is unknown. A second PCR of 7 to 11 cycles used a sample-barcoded 5' primer and a J-beta primer mix. TCRdb re-derived calls from the 5' RACE reads in MiXCR, one entry per CDR3 protein. Among 700,000 to 850,000 distinct CDR3 sequences, about 36% were seen once, and the ten largest hold over 10%. The chain carries TRBV2 and TRBJ1-1, with 12 bases fitting TRBD1. The sample taken for sequencing was blood. The origin of this receptor is a man between 18 and 29 years old in good health. CDR3 in amino acids: CASSEGQGAGTEAFF. DNA of the CDR3: TGTGCCAGCAGTGAGGGACAGGGGGCGGGCACTGAAGCTTTCTTT.